The clone carrying this T cell receptor (beta chain) was counted many times. The data stem from a study of metastatic and nonmetastatic thyroid tumors. Overall study: Repertoires from malignant and benign thyroid patients were compared across blood and tumor or nodule tissue.

The CDR3 length is 17 residues. CDR1 is MGHRA and CDR2 is YSYEKL in the germline V gene. With V trimmed by 1 base and J by 2 bases, 10 bases remained unmatched. Authors' methods: The study's classifier, a distant-metastasis tool for papillary thyroid cancer, was built using CDR3 differences across clinicopathological groups. TCRdb used MiXCR to call clones anew from the PCR reads. The V and J calls shown here were made by TCRdb, not taken from the authors' results. The sample includes about 93,000 clones, approximately 12% of them seen just once. Not a single patient had been given any form of treatment at any point before undergoing thyroid surgery.

The chain uses TRBV4-1 and TRBJ2-7; 8 bases agree with TRBD2. Sequenced: blood. This TCR was sampled from a female donor with papillary thyroid cancer or a benign thyroid nodule (not recorded which). Some clones in this sample may be carry-over from other donors' samples. The CDR3: CASSQGGGRTKAYEQYF. The CDR3 nucleotides are TGCGCCAGCAGCCAAGGCGGCGGGAGGACTAAGGCCTACGAGCAGTACTTC.